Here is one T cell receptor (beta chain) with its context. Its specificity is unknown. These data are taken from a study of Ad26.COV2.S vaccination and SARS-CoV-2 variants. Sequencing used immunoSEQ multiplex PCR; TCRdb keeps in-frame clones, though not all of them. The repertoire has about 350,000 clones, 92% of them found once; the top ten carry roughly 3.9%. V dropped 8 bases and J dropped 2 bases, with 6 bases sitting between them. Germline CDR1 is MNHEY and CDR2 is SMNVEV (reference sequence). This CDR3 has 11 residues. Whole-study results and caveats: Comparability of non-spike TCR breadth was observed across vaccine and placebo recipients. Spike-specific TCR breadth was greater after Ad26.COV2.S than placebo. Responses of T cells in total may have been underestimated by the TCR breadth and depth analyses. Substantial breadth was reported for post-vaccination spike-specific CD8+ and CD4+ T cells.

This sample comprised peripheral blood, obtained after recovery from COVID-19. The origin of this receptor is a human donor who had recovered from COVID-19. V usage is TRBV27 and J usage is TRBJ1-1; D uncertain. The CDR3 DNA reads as TGTGCCAGCGGTTCTAACACTGAAGCTTTCTTT. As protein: CASGSNTEAFF.